This is a list of T cell receptor beta chains from one sample in a study of cytomegalovirus exposure and HLA in healthy donors. Profiled with immunoSEQ multiplex PCR; TCRdb holds only in-frame clones, not every one. The data contain about 130,000 clones, 65% to 90% of them seen just once; the ten biggest clones take up 2.7%. Specimen: PBMCs. The receptor set was obtained from a man aged 45-60 years in good health and CMV-seronegative. Each CDR3 is given with its conserved first and last residue. Fields, in order: J gene, D gene, clone size, V gene, CDR3 DNA, CDR3 protein. D genes are given only for firm matches. The size entry is marked missing in some rows and otherwise reads once, few, many or a size class.

TRBJ2-5 - - TRBV19 TGTGCCAGTAGCCGGGACTACCAAGAGACCCAGTACTTC CASSRDYQETQYF
TRBJ1-1 TRBD1 - TRBV19 TGTGCCAGTACCTACGGACAGGGCGGGACTGAAGCTTTCTTT CASTYGQGGTEAFF
TRBJ2-7 TRBD1 - TRBV4-1 TGCGCCAGCAGCCGAGACAGGGCCTCCTACGAGCAGTACTTC CASSRDRASYEQYF
TRBJ1-2 TRBD1 - TRBV5-1 TGCGCCAGCAGCTTGGGTGGGACAGAGGATGGCTACACCTTC CASSLGGTEDGYTF
TRBJ1-1 TRBD1 few TRBV7-9 TGTGCCAGCGCCCCAGGGGGGTTCATGAACACTGAAGCTTTCTTT CASAPGGFMNTEAFF
TRBJ2-2 TRBD1 - TRBV4-1 TGCGCCAGCAGCCTCCTGCTCGGGACAGGGGGTAATAAAGGGGAGCTGTTTTTT CASSLLLGTGGNKGELFF
TRBJ2-5 - few TRBV5-6 TGTGCCAGCAGCATCGGGACTCGACAAGAGACCCAGTACTTC CASSIGTRQETQYF
TRBJ2-3 TRBD2 - TRBV30 TGTGCCTGGGGCCCCCCGACTAGCGGGGGCCAAGGTACGCAGTATTTT CAWGPPTSGGQGTQYF
TRBJ2-3 - - TRBV30 TGTGCCTGGAAATACCCGGGCACAGATACGCAGTATTTT CAWKYPGTDTQYF
TRBJ1-1 - - TRBV13 TGTGCCAGCAGCGTAGGACAGTCGAACACTGAAGCTTTCTTT CASSVGQSNTEAFF
TRBJ2-3 TRBD2 - TRBV25-1 TGTGCCAGCAGCGGGACTAGCGGGGAACGTAATACGCAGTATTTT CASSGTSGERNTQYF
TRBJ2-7 TRBD1 - TRBV29-1 TGCAGCGTTGAAAACAGGGGAAACGAGCAGTACTTC CSVENRGNEQYF
TRBJ2-5 TRBD1 - TRBV7-3 TGTGCCAGCAGTTTAGACAGGGACGAGACCCAGTACTTC CASSLDRDETQYF
TRBJ2-7 - - TRBV7-9 TGTGCCAGCACCGACTACAGGGGGGGGAGCTACGAGCAGTACTTC CASTDYRGGSYEQYF
TRBJ1-5 TRBD1 - TRBV18 TGTGCCAGCTCTCCCGGGACAGAGAAGAATCAGCCCCAGCATTTT CASSPGTEKNQPQHF
TRBJ2-5 - - TRBV5-1 TGCGCCAGCAGCTTGGTAGCCAGAGAAGAAGAGACCCAGTACTTC CASSLVAREEETQYF
TRBJ2-7 TRBD2 - TRBV6-1 TGTGCCAGCAGTGACGGGGGGACTAGATGGGTCTACGAGCAGTACTTC CASSDGGTRWVYEQYF
TRBJ2-7 - - TRBV5-1 TGCGCCAGCAGCGATCAGGGTAACGAGCAGTACTTC CASSDQGNEQYF
TRBJ1-3 - - TRBV30 TGTGCCTGGAGTAGGGGATGGGGAAACACCATATATTTT CAWSRGWGNTIYF
TRBJ1-1 - - TRBV7-9 TGTGCCAGCAGCTTAATAACTGAAGCTTTCTTT CASSLITEAFF
TRBJ2-5 - few TRBV12-5 TGTGCTAGTGGTTTTCAAGGGGTCCAAGAGACCCAGTACTTC CASGFQGVQETQYF
TRBJ2-7 TRBD1 - TRBV7-9 TGTGCCAGCAGCTTGGGACAGGGGAGGTACGAGCAGTACTTC CASSLGQGRYEQYF
TRBJ1-2 - - TRBV5-6 TGTGCCAGCAGCTTGGCCGGCACAGGGATCGATGGCTACACCTTC CASSLAGTGIDGYTF
TRBJ2-3 TRBD2 - TRBV5-1 TGCGCCAGCAGCCACGGGGGGACGCCGACAGATACGCAGTATTTT CASSHGGTPTDTQYF
TRBJ1-5 - - TRBV10-3 TGTGCCACAACGGCGGGGAATCAGCCCCAGCATTTT CATTAGNQPQHF
TRBJ2-2 TRBD1 - TRBV2 TGTGCCAGCAATACCCCGACAGGGGTAGGTGTCGGGGAGCTGTTTTTT CASNTPTGVGVGELFF
TRBJ2-7 TRBD1 - TRBV6-6 TGTGCCAGCAACCCGACAGGGGACCCATACGAGCAGTACTTC CASNPTGDPYEQYF
TRBJ2-7 - - TRBV6-5 TGCGCCTGGGCGGGCACCCAATCCTACGAGCAGTACTTC CAWAGTQSYEQYF
TRBJ2-5 TRBD2 - TRBV30 TGTGCCTGGAGTGTAGGGTGGCTAGCGGGGGGCCAAGAGACCCAGTACTTC CAWSVGWLAGGQETQYF
TRBJ2-7 - - TRBV15 TGTGCCACCAGCCTCAGGGATTATGCCTACGAGCAGTACTTC CATSLRDYAYEQYF
TRBJ1-6 - once TRBV6-5 TGTGCCAGCAGTCTGAACCGGGCAGGGCTTTCACCCCTCCACTTT CASSLNRAGLSPLHF